Following are 19 T cell receptor beta chains from one sample sequenced in a study of T cell repertoires in aging, cancer and after chemotherapy. Rearranged V-D-J TRB sequences were amplified with a mixed TRB-A/B primer pool. Each CDR3 protein is one row after TCRdb ran MiXCR on the multiplex PCR reads. The sample has around 2,500 distinct CDR3 sequences; roughly 23% are singletons. The template was genomic DNA from peripheral blood, not RNA. Sequencing was performed on blood. These receptors were collected from a human donor in good health.

Sample share makes this clonotype medium-sized. The chain links TRBV18 to TRBJ2-3, with 11 bases that match TRBD2. Germline V gene sequence: CDR1 KGHSH, CDR2 LQKENI. After removal of 3 bases from V and 3 bases from J, the junction contained 2 bases not matched to a gene. CDR3 length equals 15 residues. The chain's CDR3 is CASSPSGGATDTQYF. In DNA, the CDR3 is TGTGCCAGCTCACCTAGCGGGGGGGCAACAGATACGCAGTATTTT.

The chain employs TRBV20-1 and TRBJ2-1; D is unresolved. The CDR3 consists of 14 residues. Germline assignment: CDR1 DFQATT and CDR2 SNEGSKA (reference sequence). V was cut by 5 bases and J by 10 bases, with 21 bases left in between. The CDR3 coding sequence is TGCAGTGCTCCTTTCGACTTGGGCTCCTACGAGCAGTTCTTC. Its translation is CSAPFDLGSYEQFF.

By share of the sample, this clonotype is medium-sized. V usage is TRBV6-1 and J usage is TRBJ2-7; 8 nucleotides agree with TRBD2. The CDR3 is made up of 12 amino acids. The V segment lost 2 bases and the J segment 10 bases; nucleotides outside the gene matches: 4. From germline, CDR1 is MNHNS and CDR2 SASEGT. CDR3 nucleotide sequence: TGTGCCAGCAGTGAACTTGCGGGGGGCCAGTACTTC. This sequence encodes CASSELAGGQYF.

The chain uses TRBV6-5 and TRBJ1-5; TRBD1 matches at 12 bases. The CDR3 extends over 20 amino acids. V lost 2 bases and J lost 0; bases outside the gene matches: 11. Germline assignment: CDR1 MNHEY and CDR2 SVGAGI. CDR3 nucleotide sequence: TGTGCCAGCAGTTACCACTCGGGACAGGGGGCTTGGGTTAGCAATCAGCCCCAGCATTTT. Residues: CASSYHSGQGAWVSNQPQHF.

The genes are TRBV20-1 and TRBJ2-7, with 9 bases identical to TRBD1. This CDR3 is 13 amino acids long. The germline CDR1 and CDR2 sequences are DFQATT and SNEGSKA (reference sequence). Trimming took 5 bases from V and 3 from J; bases not matched to a gene: 5. The CDR3 nucleotides read TGCAGTGCTCCTCGGGACAGGGACTACGAGCAGTACTTC. It translates to CSAPRDRDYEQYF.

This clonotype was counted only a few times. V usage is TRBV6-1 and J usage is TRBJ1-3; possible D gene TRBD1, 5 bases. Germline CDR1 reads MNHNS; CDR2 reads SASEGT. The CDR3 sequence is 14 residues long. Trimming cost V 7 bases and J 4 bases, with 14 bases left between them. Here the CDR3 reads CASKDIATGNTIYF. The CDR3 bases are TGTGCCAGCAAGGACATAGCGACAGGAAACACCATATATTTT.

This clonotype rates as medium-sized. The chain combines TRBV20-1 with TRBJ1-5; possibly TRBD1 for D (5 bases). CDR1 and CDR2 from the germline V gene are DFQATT and SNEGSKA (reference sequence). This CDR3 contains 14 residues. The V gene lost 3 bases and the J gene lost 1 base, with 10 bases spanning the gap. The CDR3 is CSASWGVSNQPQHF. In DNA, the CDR3 is TGCAGTGCTAGTTGGGGGGTGAGCAATCAGCCCCAGCATTTT.

This clonotype is categorized as medium-sized. The V gene is TRBV6-2 or TRBV6-3, the J gene TRBJ1-5, with a weak D call TRBD1 (6 bases). V lost 3 bases, J lost 1 base, and 13 bases lay in between. Germline lookup yields CDR1 MNHEY and CDR2 SVGEGT. This CDR3 comprises 16 residues. The CDR3, as DNA: TGTGCCAGCAGTTATTCGGGGGCACTCAGCAATCAGCCCCAGCATTTT. It yields the protein CASSYSGALSNQPQHF.

The genes are TRBV12-3 or TRBV12-4 and TRBJ1-1, with 9 nucleotides matching TRBD1. Trimming removed 2 bases from V and 4 bases from J; junction bases left unmatched: 5. This CDR3 comprises 15 residues. In DNA form, the CDR3 reads TGTGCCAGCAGTTTAAGGACAGGGGTTTTCACTGAAGCTTTCTTT. This translates into CASSLRTGVFTEAFF.

This clonotype is medium-sized. The rearrangement joins TRBV19 to TRBJ2-4; D unclear. V was clipped by 7 bases and J by 2 bases, with 15 bases between them. Germline V lookup: CDR1 LNHDA, CDR2 SQIVND (reference sequence). The CDR3 is made up of 15 amino acids. The CDR3 nucleotides read TGTGCCAGTATAGACCCTCGCCCGCCCAAAAACATTCAGTACTTC. Its protein product is CASIDPRPPKNIQYF.

By proportion, this clonotype is large. The chain joins TRBV6-6 to TRBJ2-3; 9 bases align to TRBD1. Trimming at V came to 6 bases and at J to 2 bases, leaving 6 bases not matched to a gene. Germline V gene sequence: CDR1 MNHNY, CDR2 SVGAGI (reference sequence). The CDR3 consists of 15 residues. The CDR3 here is CASRTGTGITDTQYF. DNA of the CDR3: TGTGCCAGCAGGACCGGGACAGGGATCACAGATACGCAGTATTTT.

This clonotype has a single count. CDR3 sequence: CASSFSRGDTEAFF. DNA for the CDR3: TGTGCCAGCAGCTTCAGCAGGGGAGATACTGAAGCTTTCTTT. The rearrangement links TRBV7-9 to TRBJ1-1, with D maybe TRBD1 (6 bases). Trimming took 3 bases from V and 5 from J, leaving 13 bases between them. The CDR3 consists of 14 residues. Per the germline V gene, CDR1 is SEHNR and CDR2 is FQNEAQ (reference sequence).

This chain links TRBV7-9 with TRBJ2-1; possibly TRBD2 for D (7 bases). Trimming took off 3 bases at V and 0 bases at J, with 18 bases between the two ends. The CDR3 sequence is 18 residues long. Germline V gene sequence: CDR1 SEHNR, CDR2 FQNEAQ (reference sequence). CDR3 residues: CASSLGGMAGASYNEQFF. CDR3 nucleotide sequence: TGTGCCAGCAGCTTGGGGGGAATGGCGGGGGCCTCCTACAATGAGCAGTTCTTC.

By sample share, this clonotype is medium-sized. The chain joins TRBV18 to TRBJ1-5, with D unclear. The CDR3 runs to 13 residues. V was pared by 6 bases and J by 0 bases, with 6 bases between. Germline assignment: CDR1 KGHSH and CDR2 LQKENI. CDR3 nucleotides: TGTGCCAGCTCGCCCGATAGCAATCAGCCCCAGCATTTT. Amino acids: CASSPDSNQPQHF.

This clonotype is termed medium-sized. This chain links TRBV15 with TRBJ2-7, with D tentatively TRBD1 (6 bases). The CDR3 extends over 13 amino acids. Germline V gives CDR1 LNHNV, CDR2 YYDKDF (reference sequence). Between the trimmed V and J ends, which lost 5 bases and 3 bases, there was a span of 11 bases. CDR3 DNA: TGTGCCACCAGCGCGGACAGAAACTACGAGCAGTACTTC. This sequence encodes CATSADRNYEQYF.

This clonotype counts as large. V gene TRBV19 combines with J gene TRBJ2-3; 7 bases map to TRBD2. Germline assignment: CDR1 LNHDA and CDR2 SQIVND (reference sequence). After removal of 7 bases from V and 2 bases from J, the junction contained 6 bases not matched to a gene. The CDR3 runs 14 residues. The CDR3 spells CASTQAGHTDTQYF. The CDR3, as DNA: TGTGCCAGTACTCAAGCGGGGCACACAGATACGCAGTATTTT.

V usage is TRBV20-1 and J usage is TRBJ1-5; TRBD1 agrees at 8 bases. V lost 1 base to trimming and J lost 6 bases; unmatched junction nucleotides: 5. Germline CDR1 is DFQATT and CDR2 is SNEGSKA (reference sequence). This CDR3 is 14 amino acids long. The chain's CDR3 is CSARARGRPQPQHF. In nucleotides, the CDR3 is TGCAGTGCTAGAGCCAGGGGGCGGCCTCAGCCCCAGCATTTT.

In DNA form, the CDR3 reads TGCAGCGTTCTCCCCGAAGGGGTTTACACTGAAGCTTTCTTT. Translating gives CSVLPEGVYTEAFF. The chain carries TRBV29-1 and TRBJ1-1, with D tentatively TRBD1 (5 bases). This CDR3 contains 14 residues. The germline V gene encodes CDR1 SQVTM and CDR2 ANQGSEA. The V end lost 5 bases, the J end lost 3 bases, and 16 bases lay between the germline ends.

Sample share makes this clonotype large. The gene calls are TRBV6-5 and TRBJ2-5; TRBD2 matches 13 bases. V lost 6 bases to trimming and J lost 1 base; unmatched junction nucleotides: 8. The germline V gene encodes CDR1 MNHEY and CDR2 SVGAGI. There are 17 residues in the CDR3. In DNA form, the CDR3 reads TGTGCCAGCAGCTACGGACTAGCGGGGGCAATCCAAGAGACCCAGTACTTC. Amino acid sequence: CASSYGLAGAIQETQYF.